Presented here are 20 T cell receptor beta chains from one specimen sequenced in a study of T-cell reconstitution after alpha-beta-depleted transplantation in children. Unique molecular identifiers were incorporated when the TCRbeta library was constructed. TCRdb re-derived calls from the PCR reads in MiXCR, one entry per CDR3 protein. The repertoire includes a few hundred thousand distinct CDR3 sequences, 11% of them detected once, and about a quarter sits in the top ten. The starting material was peripheral blood, obtained 180 days after TCRalphabeta/CD19-depleted stem cell transplant. Receptors were obtained from a male patient aged 2 to 10 who had a stem cell transplant for chronic granulomatous disease, so the T cells may come from the graft donor.

This clonotype was detected ten times or more. This chain uses TRBV29-1 with TRBJ2-3; TRBD2 might be the D (5 bases). Trimming took 5 bases from V and 0 from J, leaving 18 bases between them. This CDR3 is 16 amino acids long. CDR1 SQVTM and CDR2 ANQGSEA come from the germline V gene. The CDR3 region is CSVRNATNLSTDTQYF. CDR3 coding DNA: TGCAGCGTTCGCAACGCGACTAATTTGAGCACAGATACGCAGTATTTT.

This clonotype was seen many times. The J gene is TRBJ2-7, the V gene TRBV28; a possible D gene is TRBD2 (6 bases). This CDR3 is built from 14 residues. Germline V CDR1 and CDR2: MDHEN, SYDVKM. V lost 6 bases to trimming and J lost 4 bases, with 16 bases between them. In DNA form, the CDR3 reads TGTGCCAGCAGCCTTGGGGGGACTGTTTACGAGCAGTACTTC. As protein: CASSLGGTVYEQYF.

Remarks on this clonotype: This may come from a read error, since a much larger clone is one base off. The chain recombines TRBV20-1 with TRBJ1-1, with D tentatively TRBD1 (6 bases). Germline lookup yields CDR1 DFQATT and CDR2 SNEGSKA (reference sequence). There are 14 residues in the CDR3. With 5 bases removed from V and 4 bases from J, the gap between germline ends came to 17 bases. The CDR3 region is CSAYTGRGFTEAFF. CDR3 bases: TGCAGTGCTTACACAGGGAGAGGGTTCACTGAAGCTTTCTTT.

This clonotype was seen many times. The J gene is TRBJ2-3, the V gene TRBV29-1; D may be TRBD1 (6 bases). This CDR3 is 13 amino acids long. CDR1 and CDR2 (germline): SQVTM, ANQGSEA. V lost 5 bases, J lost 2 bases, and 11 bases lay in between. CDR3 nucleotide sequence: TGCAGCGTTCGTCAGGGGCCCACAGATACGCAGTATTTT. Its translation is CSVRQGPTDTQYF.

On this clonotype: This could be a read error, since a much larger clone is one nucleotide away. V is TRBV5-1 and J is TRBJ2-5, with a possible D match to TRBD1 (6 bases). This CDR3 has 14 residues. The germline V and J ends were trimmed by 2 bases and 1 base, with 9 bases remaining between them. Germline CDR1 reads SGHRS; CDR2 reads YFSETQ. CDR3 protein: CASSFGQSQETQYF. CDR3 nucleotides: TGCGCCAGCAGCTTCGGACAGAGCCAAGAGACCCAGTACTTC.

This clonotype was seen repeatedly, ten times or more. This sequence joins TRBV7-2 and TRBJ2-1; a weak D match, TRBD2 (6 bases). V lost 2 bases to trimming and J lost 9 bases, with 11 bases between them. The germline V gene encodes CDR1 SGHTA and CDR2 FQGNSA. The CDR3 is made up of 13 amino acids. The chain's CDR3 is CASSLRLGGEQFF. The CDR3 coding sequence is TGTGCCAGCAGCTTAAGACTAGGAGGTGAGCAGTTCTTC.

The V gene is TRBV23-1, the J gene TRBJ2-7; TRBD1 might be the D (6 bases). TRBV23-1 is sorted into the ORF group, with uncertain function. CDR3 size: 16 residues. Trimming removed 6 bases at V and 1 base at J, with 19 bases between. This chain's CDR3 is CASSPPKTGRSYEQYF. CDR3 sequence (DNA): TGCGCCAGCAGCCCACCTAAGACAGGTCGATCCTACGAGCAGTACTTC.

This clonotype occurred many times. V gene TRBV7-6 combines with J gene TRBJ2-3; 11 bases line up with TRBD1. The ends lost 2 bases at V and 3 bases at J; junction bases unmatched: 7. This CDR3 contains 17 residues. From germline, CDR1 is SGHVS and CDR2 FNYEAQ. CDR3 sequence reads: CASSLRPGQGGTDTQYF. CDR3 coding DNA: TGTGCCAGCAGCTTAAGACCGGGACAGGGGGGTACAGATACGCAGTATTTT.

The chain uses TRBV5-1 and TRBJ2-1; 16 nucleotides line up with TRBD2. V lost 4 bases and J lost 0; bases outside the gene matches: 13. The CDR3 consists of 21 residues. CDR1 and CDR2 from the germline V gene are SGHRS and YFSETQ. The CDR3 DNA is TGCGCCAGCAGCCACCGACCGGGACTAGCGGGAGGGAGGTACTCCTACAATGAGCAGTTCTTC. The encoded protein is CASSHRPGLAGGRYSYNEQFF.

J is TRBJ2-7 and V is TRBV14; TRBD2 agrees at 7 bases. CDR1 SGHDN and CDR2 FVKESK come from the germline V gene. V was pared by 2 bases and J by 8 bases, with 15 bases of the junction left unmatched. The CDR3 length is 16 residues. CDR3 sequence (DNA): TGTGCCAGCAGCCAAAACATCGGGACTTGCGGGACTAAGCAGTACTTC. The encoded protein is CASSQNIGTCGTKQYF.

This clonotype was observed many times. The V gene is TRBV6-1, the J gene TRBJ1-5; a weak D match, TRBD1 (6 bases). CDR1 and CDR2 (germline): MNHNS, SASEGT. CDR3 length equals 16 residues. V gave up 4 bases and J gave up 2 bases, with 15 bases separating them. CDR3 coding DNA: TGTGCCAGCAGTGCTGAGTCAGGGGCGGGCAATCAGCCCCAGCATTTT. Translating it yields CASSAESGAGNQPQHF.

This clonotype occurred many times. This chain links TRBV5-1 with TRBJ2-7; D unclear. V was shortened by 0 bases and J by 3 bases, with 10 bases between the two germline ends. CDR1 is SGHRS and CDR2 is YFSETQ in the germline V gene. The CDR3 is 14 residues long. The CDR3 loop reads CASSLVGSIYEQYF. DNA for the CDR3: TGCGCCAGCAGCTTGGTTGGAAGTATCTACGAGCAGTACTTC.

The chain carries TRBV12-3 or TRBV12-4 and TRBJ1-2, with 11 bases lining up with TRBD1. CDR3 length equals 18 residues. Trimming cost V 3 bases and J 2 bases; bases outside gene matches: 11. In nucleotides, the CDR3 is TGTGCCAGCAGTTTCTCTCGGGACAGGGGGAGGGTCAACTATGGCTACACCTTC. Amino acids: CASSFSRDRGRVNYGYTF.

The chain combines TRBV30 with TRBJ2-1; D might be TRBD2 (6 bases). From germline, CDR1 is GTSNPN and CDR2 SVGIG (reference sequence). Trimming took off 0 bases at V and 5 bases at J, with 17 bases between the two ends. This CDR3 spans 16 amino acids. CDR3 DNA: TGTGCCTGGAGTGTTCTCGGGAGCGACAGAAACAATGAGCAGTTCTTC. This sequence encodes CAWSVLGSDRNNEQFF.

Only a few counts were recorded for this clonotype. V gene TRBV19 combines with J gene TRBJ1-5; weak D call: TRBD1 (6 bases). Germline assignment: CDR1 LNHDA and CDR2 SQIVND (reference sequence). The CDR3 is made up of 15 amino acids. Trimming cost V 5 bases and J 2 bases, with 13 bases left between them. CDR3 residues: CASSPQQGGNQPQHF. Here the CDR3 DNA reads TGTGCCAGTAGTCCTCAACAGGGTGGCAATCAGCCCCAGCATTTT.

There are many counts of this clonotype. The chain couples TRBV20-1 to TRBJ2-1; 8 bases are shared with TRBD2. CDR3 length: 13 residues. V lost 3 bases and J lost 9; bases outside the gene matches: 7. Germline values: CDR1 DFQATT, CDR2 SNEGSKA (reference sequence). The CDR3 sequence: CSASWSGSGEQFF. CDR3 DNA: TGCAGTGCTAGTTGGAGCGGGAGCGGTGAGCAGTTCTTC.

This clonotype was recorded many times. This chain joins TRBV29-1 and TRBJ2-1, with 12 positions matching TRBD1. The CDR3 has 18 amino acids. After removal of 5 bases from V and 1 base from J, the junction contained 12 bases not matched to a gene. Germline V gives CDR1 SQVTM, CDR2 ANQGSEA. The chain's CDR3 is CSVKGGTGGAGSYNEQFF. Here the CDR3 DNA reads TGCAGCGTTAAAGGGGGGACAGGGGGCGCAGGGTCCTACAATGAGCAGTTCTTC.

The table lists this clonotype with many counts. This chain connects TRBV12-3 or TRBV12-4 to TRBJ2-3; 11 bases are a match to TRBD2. CDR3 length equals 15 residues. V lost 6 bases, J lost 1 base, and 3 bases stayed unmatched. CDR3 in amino acids: CASSPSGGRTDTQYF. The CDR3 coding sequence is TGTGCCAGCAGCCCTAGCGGGGGGCGCACAGATACGCAGTATTTT.

The chain employs TRBV7-2 and TRBJ1-1, with 10 bases fitting TRBD1. With 8 bases clipped from V and 1 base from J, the junction kept 10 bases outside the gene matches. The CDR3 spans 16 residues. Germline V gene lookup returns CDR1 SGHTA and CDR2 FQGNSA. The chain's CDR3 is CASETGTGVGNTEAFF. Written as DNA, the CDR3 is TGTGCCAGCGAGACAGGGACAGGGGTCGGGAACACTGAAGCTTTCTTT.

This clonotype was seen ten or more times. V gene TRBV27 combines with J gene TRBJ1-6, with 9 bases matching TRBD1. Unmatched junction bases numbered 2, after V lost 5 bases and J lost 6 bases. CDR1 and CDR2 (germline): MNHEY, SMNVEV (reference sequence). This CDR3 contains 14 residues. CDR3 sequence reads: CASSGDRANSPLHF. The CDR3 DNA reads as TGTGCCAGCAGTGGGGACAGGGCTAATTCACCCCTCCACTTT.